This T cell receptor beta chain was retrieved from a study of blood T cell repertoires in COVID-19. Repertoires were generated with immunoSEQ multiplex PCR, while TCRdb's copy carries only in-frame clones and drops some. The data contain 300,000 to 450,000 clones, 70% to 90% of them singletons. The receptor's source is a man aged 40-55 years in a cohort exposed to, infected with or recovered from COVID-19 (not recorded which). The sample was PBMCs or T cells enriched from blood (not recorded which).

Here the CDR3 reads CASSRDRAEAFF. The CDR3 DNA reads as TGTGCCAGCTCCCGCGACAGGGCTGAAGCTTTCTTT. V and J are TRBV18 and TRBJ1-1; TRBD1 matches 7 bases. The CDR3 consists of 12 residues. CDR1 and CDR2 (germline): KGHSH, LQKENI. Trimming took 6 bases from V and 6 from J; bases not matched to a gene: 4.